This T cell receptor beta chain was profiled in a study of T-cell reconstitution after alpha-beta-depleted transplantation in children. Findings and caveats of the study: About two months after transplant, alpha-beta T cells reportedly came from several hundred expanded graft clones. The study traced high day-60 TCRbeta diversity in some patients to surviving recipient T cells and thymic progenitors. After one year, T-cell counts and TCRbeta diversity mostly came from new T cells.

V gave up 1 base and J gave up 1 base, with 17 bases separating them. The CDR3 is 17 residues long. Germline V CDR1 and CDR2: DFQATT, SNEGSKA (reference sequence). This clonotype appeared a few times. The target antigen is unknown. It was with unique molecular identifiers that the TCRbeta library was prepared. MiXCR, run by TCRdb on the PCR reads, gives a single entry per CDR3 protein. The sample carries around 700,000 distinct CDR3 sequences, around 13% recorded once. The clonotype comes from a girl aged 2-10 years with congenital amegakaryocytic thrombocytopenia, due to receive a stem cell transplant. This sample comprised PBMCs, obtained before TCRalphabeta/CD19-depleted stem cell transplant. The chain joins TRBV20-1 to TRBJ2-1; D unclear. CDR3 bases: TGCAGTGCTAGAGCTCCCACCCTCCGAGGATCCTACAATGAGCAGTTCTTC. Translating gives CSARAPTLRGSYNEQFF.